The following is a TCR beta chain sequence with its context. This sample is drawn from a study of PD-L1 blockade in urothelial cancer. Time point indicated: peripheral blood 6 weeks after treatment start. Measured with immunoSEQ multiplex PCR; TCRdb has only the in-frame clones, and not every one. This table holds some 40,000 clones, about 89% found once. The clonotype was recovered from a man between 70 and 80 years old with urothelial cancer. The sequences come from PBMCs, collected around atezolizumab (anti-PD-L1) treatment.

CDR3 protein: CASNDRVVDGYTF. CDR3 coding DNA: TGTGCCAGTAACGACAGGGTAGTAGATGGCTACACCTTC. This sequence joins TRBV19 and TRBJ1-2; TRBD1 matches 7 bases. CDR3 length: 13 residues. Germline V gene sequence: CDR1 LNHDA, CDR2 SQIVND (reference sequence). Germline trimming cut 7 bases from V and 6 bases from J; bases unmatched to any gene: 8.